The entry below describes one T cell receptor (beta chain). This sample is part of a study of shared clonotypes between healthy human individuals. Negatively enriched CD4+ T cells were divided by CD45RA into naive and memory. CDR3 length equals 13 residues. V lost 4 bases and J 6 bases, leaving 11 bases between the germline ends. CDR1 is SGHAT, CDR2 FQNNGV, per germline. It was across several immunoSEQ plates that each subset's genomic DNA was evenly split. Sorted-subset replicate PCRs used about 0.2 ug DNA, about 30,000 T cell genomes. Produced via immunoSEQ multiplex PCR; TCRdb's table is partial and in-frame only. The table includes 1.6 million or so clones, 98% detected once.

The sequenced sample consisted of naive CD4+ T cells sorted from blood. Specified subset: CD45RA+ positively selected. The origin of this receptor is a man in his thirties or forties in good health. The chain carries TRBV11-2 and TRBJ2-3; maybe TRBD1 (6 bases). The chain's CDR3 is CASSSQGRDTQYF. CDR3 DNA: TGTGCCAGCAGCTCACAGGGTAGGGATACGCAGTATTTT.